Listed below are T cell receptor beta chains from one sample, sequenced in a study of T cell responses to AZD1222 COVID-19 vaccine. The assay was immunoSEQ multiplex PCR, and TCRdb's table has in-frame clones only and misses some. The sample consists of about 120,000 clones, almost 95% of them appearing once. The material sequenced was peripheral blood, taken on day 0 of AZD1222 vaccination. These receptors all come from an adult in good health. Each CDR3 is given with its conserved first and last residue. A D gene is named only where the DNA matches it firmly. Rows may omit the clone size; those that give it use once, few, many or a size class.

>TRBD1|TRBJ2-1|TRBV28|few
TGTGCCAGCAGCGTGCCAGCACAGGGGTTGGATGAGCAGTTCTTC
CASSVPAQGLDEQFF
>-|TRBJ1-1|TRBV2|-
TGTGCCAGCAGTGAACTGGGGGACACTGAAGCTTTCTTT
CASSELGDTEAFF
>-|TRBJ2-1|TRBV30|few
TGTGCCTGGAGCCCGGGGGGCCCCAATGAGCAGTTCTTC
CAWSPGGPNEQFF
>TRBD1|TRBJ2-7|TRBV2|-
TGTGCCAGCAATCGGGACAGAGCACTTTCCTACGAGCAGTACTTC
CASNRDRALSYEQYF
>TRBD2|TRBJ2-5|TRBV5-4|-
TGTGCCAGCAGCTTGGGGGCGGCTAGCGGAAACCAAGAGACCCAGTACTTC
CASSLGAASGNQETQYF
>-|TRBJ2-3|TRBV28|-
TGTGCCAGCAGTCCTCCGGGCGGCCCAGATACGCAGTATTTT
CASSPPGGPDTQYF
>TRBD1|TRBJ1-1|TRBV4-2|-
TGTGCCAGCAGCCAAGGGACAGGGGGACGTACTGAAGCTTTCTTT
CASSQGTGGRTEAFF
>TRBD1|TRBJ2-7|TRBV18|-
TGTGCCAGCTCACACGGGACAGCATCCTACGAGCAGTACTTC
CASSHGTASYEQYF
>TRBD1|TRBJ1-2|TRBV5-1|-
TGCGCCAGCAGCTTGGTTGGGACAGAGTATGGCTACACCTTC
CASSLVGTEYGYTF
>TRBD1|TRBJ1-1|TRBV19|-
TGTGCCAGTAGTATGAGCTTTACCGACAGGGGCCCGCTGAGTAGGTCTGAAGCTTTCTTT
CASSMSFTDRGPLSRSEAFF
>-|TRBJ1-5|TRBV19|-
TGTGCCAGTAGTATCAGATGGAACAATCAGCCCCAGCATTTT
CASSIRWNNQPQHF
>-|TRBJ1-1|TRBV3-1/TRBV3-2|-
TGTGCCAGCAGCCAAGGGGACACCCAGAACACTGAAGCTTTCTTT
CASSQGDTQNTEAFF
>-|TRBJ2-6|TRBV2|once
TGTGCCAGCAGCATAGGCCACTCTGGGGCCAACGTCCTGACTTTC
CASSIGHSGANVLTF
>TRBD2|TRBJ2-6|TRBV6-6|-
TGTGCCAGCAGCTCCTTGGGACTAGCGGGGGGGACCCGAGGTGGGGCCAACGTCCTGACTTTC
CASSSLGLAGGTRGGANVLTF
>-|TRBJ1-1|TRBV6-5|-
TGTGCCTCCAATAAATTGCAGGTTATCACTGAAGCTTTCTTT
CASNKLQVITEAFF
>-|TRBJ1-1|TRBV18|-
TGTGCCAGCTCACCACCCCAAACTGAAGCTTTCTTT
CASSPPQTEAFF
>TRBD2|TRBJ2-2|TRBV9|-
TGTGCCAGCAGCTCCCCGGGGGGTGGGGAGCTGTTTTTT
CASSSPGGGELFF
>TRBD1|TRBJ1-2|TRBV27|-
TGTGCCAGCAGTCTTGAGGGACAGGGGGCACACCCCTATGGCTACACCTTC
CASSLEGQGAHPYGYTF
>-|TRBJ2-5|TRBV7-9|-
TGTGCCAGCAGCTCGGCCAGAAGGGGGGGGTTTGAGACCCAGTACTTC
CASSSARRGGFETQYF
>-|TRBJ2-1|TRBV10-3|-
TGTGCCATCAGAGGGGGTCCCAAGCAGTTCTTC
CAIRGGPKQFF